This TCR beta chain was identified in a study of blood T cell repertoires in COVID-19. Here immunoSEQ multiplex PCR was the method, and the copy in TCRdb shows in-frame clones only, minus some. Of some 56,000 clones listed, more than 60% are singletons. This clone has a handful of counts. The origin of this receptor is a woman aged 45-60 years with active or convalescent COVID-19. Sequencing used peripheral blood.

The CDR3 DNA follows: TGTGCCAGCAGCTTCCGAACTAGCGGATACAATGAGCAGTTCTTC. It yields the protein CASSFRTSGYNEQFF. The V gene is TRBV11-2, the J gene TRBJ2-1; 8 positions match TRBD2. The CDR3 is 15 amino acids. J gave up 4 bases and V 3 bases, and 5 bases lay outside the gene matches. Germline V gene data show CDR1 as SGHAT and CDR2 as FQNNGV.